A single sample gave rise to the 30 T cell receptor beta chains below, sequenced in a study of shared clonotypes between healthy human individuals. Clones were sequenced by immunoSEQ multiplex PCR, and TCRdb holds only the in-frame ones, with some missing. The sample yields around 1.4 million clones, approximately 98.5% seen once. Sequenced material: naive CD4+ T cells sorted from blood. Noted subset: CD45RA+ positively selected. The receptor set was obtained from a man aged 25 to 40 in good health.

The chain uses TRBV29-1 and TRBJ2-1, with TRBD2 matching over 10 bases. The CDR3 totals 15 residues. Germline assignment: CDR1 SQVTM and CDR2 ANQGSEA. Unmatched junction bases numbered 10, after V lost 6 bases and J lost 5 bases. The CDR3 loop is CSVEQGGLANNEQFF. The CDR3 bases are TGCAGCGTGGAACAGGGGGGACTAGCGAACAATGAGCAGTTCTTC.

J is TRBJ2-3 and V is TRBV5-4, with a possible D match to TRBD2 (6 bases). V lost 0 bases and J lost 1, with 12 bases in between. This CDR3 has 16 amino acids. The germline CDR1 and CDR2 sequences are SGHNT and YYREEE (reference sequence). CDR3 sequence: CASSLAGREGTDTQYF. The CDR3 DNA is TGTGCCAGCAGCTTGGCCGGGCGGGAAGGCACAGATACGCAGTATTTT.

For the CDR3, the DNA is TGTGCCAGTAGTAGGGGGAGTCGGTACAATGAGCAGTTCTTC. It translates to CASSRGSRYNEQFF. The gene calls are TRBV19 and TRBJ2-1, with D tentatively TRBD1 or TRBD2 (5 bases each). V was cut by 4 bases and J by 4 bases, with 11 bases left in between. Germline V gene sequence: CDR1 LNHDA, CDR2 SQIVND (reference sequence). This CDR3 spans 14 amino acids. The whole variable domain, filled in from reference TRBV19 and TRBJ2-1, reads DGGITQSPKYLFRKEGQNVTLSCEQNLNHDAMYWYRQDPGQGLRLIYYSQIVNDFQKGDIAEGYSVSREKKESFPLTVTSAQKNPTAFYLCASSRGSRYNEQFFGPGTRLTVL.

This chain connects TRBV18 to TRBJ2-3; maybe TRBD1 (6 bases). The CDR3 is 17 amino acids. V was shortened by 1 base and J by 6 bases, with 20 bases between the two germline ends. Germline CDR1 and CDR2: KGHSH and LQKENI. The CDR3 sequence: CASSPQRTAVIMDTQYF. The CDR3 region has the DNA TGTGCCAGCTCACCACAGAGGACAGCCGTCATAATGGATACGCAGTATTTT.

The J gene is TRBJ1-3, the V gene TRBV5-6, with D unresolved. CDR1 is SGHDT and CDR2 is YYEEEE in the germline V gene. The V gene lost 5 bases and the J gene lost 0 bases, with 9 bases spanning the gap. This CDR3 has 14 residues. This chain's CDR3 is CASRLMVSGNTIYF. In DNA form, the CDR3 reads TGTGCCAGCAGGCTTATGGTCTCTGGAAACACCATATATTTT.

The rearrangement joins TRBV6-5 to TRBJ1-1; D is perhaps TRBD1 (5 bases). The CDR3 is 13 amino acids. The germline V gene encodes CDR1 MNHEY and CDR2 SVGAGI. Trimming removed 7 bases at V and 13 bases at J, with 22 bases between. The CDR3 coding sequence is TGTGCCAGCACCGATGTTGGGGGAGTTGCCGTTTTCTTT. Amino acids: CASTDVGGVAVFF.

The gene calls are TRBV27 and TRBJ1-1, with 10 bases identical to TRBD1. CDR1 and CDR2 from the germline V gene are MNHEY and SMNVEV (reference sequence). This CDR3 contains 15 residues. With V trimmed by 7 bases and J by 5 bases, 10 bases remained unmatched. CDR3 nucleotides: TGTGCCAGCAACCCGGGACAGGGGTGGAATACTGAAGCTTTCTTT. This encodes CASNPGQGWNTEAFF.

This rearrangement joins TRBV11-2 to TRBJ2-1, with TRBD1 matching 7 bases. The V segment lost 5 bases and the J segment 8 bases; nucleotides outside the gene matches: 15. CDR1 is SGHAT and CDR2 is FQNNGV in the germline V gene. The CDR3 covers 16 residues. The CDR3 loop is CASSLGVRGIGYEQFF. For the CDR3, the DNA is TGTGCCAGCAGCCTCGGCGTCAGGGGGATTGGGTATGAGCAGTTCTTC.

CDR3 protein: CASGTGGRNEQFF. CDR3 sequence (DNA): TGTGCCAGCGGGACAGGGGGTCGCAATGAGCAGTTCTTC. The V and J genes are TRBV28 and TRBJ2-1, with 11 bases fitting TRBD1. Germline V gene sequence: CDR1 MDHEN, CDR2 SYDVKM. The CDR3 contains 13 residues. V gave up 8 bases and J gave up 6 bases; unmatched junction bases: 3.

About this clone: This specimen includes other DNA sequences encoding the same CDR3. This chain joins TRBV20-1 and TRBJ2-7; D remains unclear. The V end was cut by 1 base, the J end by 6 bases, with 4 bases between. Germline loops: CDR1 DFQATT, CDR2 SNEGSKA (reference sequence). The CDR3 is made up of 10 amino acids. This CDR3 reads CSARVSEQYF. The CDR3 coding sequence is TGCAGTGCTAGAGTATCCGAGCAGTACTTC.

This chain connects TRBV18 to TRBJ1-2, with D uncertain. CDR3 length: 14 amino acids. Germline V CDR1 and CDR2: KGHSH, LQKENI. V lost 1 base and J 3 bases, leaving 9 bases between the germline ends. The CDR3 sequence: CASSPRNEDYGYTF. The CDR3 coding sequence is TGTGCCAGCTCACCACGCAACGAAGACTATGGCTACACCTTC.

J is TRBJ2-1 and V is TRBV5-1, with D possibly TRBD2 on 6 matching bases. Germline assignment: CDR1 SGHRS and CDR2 YFSETQ. V lost 3 bases, J lost 2 bases, and 12 bases lay in between. The CDR3 extends over 15 amino acids. The CDR3 coding sequence is TGCGCCAGCAGCTCAAGCGGGCCTACCTACAATGAGCAGTTCTTC. Protein sequence: CASSSSGPTYNEQFF.

The chain combines TRBV5-4 with TRBJ2-7, with 8 positions matching TRBD1. The germline gives CDR1 SGHNT, CDR2 YYREEE (reference sequence). This CDR3 comprises 14 residues. After removal of 4 bases from V and 1 base from J, the junction contained 4 bases not matched to a gene. The CDR3 here is CASSPQGGSYEQYF. The CDR3 bases are TGTGCCAGCAGCCCACAGGGGGGATCCTACGAGCAGTACTTC.

The chain joins TRBV12-2 to TRBJ2-7. TRBV12-2 is labeled a pseudogene. The CDR3 consists of 15 residues. The CDR3 spells CASRLRPIRSYEQYF. The CDR3 nucleotides read TGTGCAAGTCGCTTAAGGCCTATACGATCCTACGAGCAGTACTTC.

This clone occurred a few times. This chain uses TRBV2 with TRBJ2-7; 9 bases match TRBD1. Germline lookup yields CDR1 SNHLY and CDR2 FYNNEI. This CDR3 region has 14 residues. Losses at the gene ends were 9 bases for V and 6 bases for J; bases not matched to a gene: 12. In nucleotides, the CDR3 is TGTGCCAGTTTAAACAGGGGGCAGATGGGCGAGCAGTACTTC. Protein: CASLNRGQMGEQYF.

The chain has TRBV11-2 and TRBJ2-3, with TRBD2 as a possible D gene (7 bases). CDR3 length: 15 amino acids. The germline CDR1 and CDR2 sequences are SGHAT and FQNNGV. V was pared by 5 bases and J by 6 bases, with 18 bases between. The CDR3 DNA follows: TGTGCCAGCAGCCAAGGGGGGGGTAACGCGGATACGCAGTATTTT. Protein product: CASSQGGGNADTQYF.

With regard to this clone: This same CDR3 is encoded by further DNA sequences in the sample. This chain joins TRBV5-1 and TRBJ2-3; TRBD2 is a possible D gene (5 bases). CDR3 size: 13 residues. The V and J ends lost 1 base and 3 bases respectively, with 6 bases between them. The germline gives CDR1 SGHRS, CDR2 YFSETQ. CDR3 sequence: CASSLSGTDTQYF. CDR3 nucleotides: TGCGCCAGCAGCTTGTCGGGAACAGATACGCAGTATTTT.

For this clone: The same CDR3 arises from other DNA sequences in this sample as well. The chain uses TRBV4-3 and TRBJ2-7; TRBD1 matches 7 bases. Trimming at V came to 3 bases and at J to 1 base, leaving 3 bases not matched to a gene. CDR3 length equals 14 residues. Germline CDR1 and CDR2: LGHNA and YSLEER. CDR3 nucleotides: TGCGCCAGCAGCCAGGAACAGGGGTCCTACGAGCAGTACTTC. It specifies CASSQEQGSYEQYF.

The rearrangement links TRBV18 to TRBJ1-5; 7 bases agree with TRBD1. The CDR3 length is 14 residues. The V and J ends lost 3 bases and 13 bases, in that order; junction bases with no gene match: 12. Germline V gene sequence: CDR1 KGHSH, CDR2 LQKENI. In DNA, the CDR3 is TGTGCCAGCTCACCTTTCGGACAGGAGGAAATGCAGCATTTT. This translates into CASSPFGQEEMQHF. Based on the CDR3 plus reference TRBV18 and TRBJ1-5, the full variable domain is NAGVMQNPRHLVRRRGQEARLRCSPMKGHSHVYWYRQLPEEGLKFMVYLQKENIIDESGMPKERFSAEFPKEGPSILRIQQVVRGDSAAYFCASSPFGQEEMQHFGDGTRLSIL.

The chain has TRBV5-6 and TRBJ2-5; 9 bases align to TRBD2. The CDR3 totals 16 residues. CDR1 is SGHDT, CDR2 YYEEEE, per germline. V trimming: 2 bases; J trimming: 3 bases; junction bases outside the gene matches: 8. CDR3 DNA: TGTGCCAGCAGCTTCAATAGCGGGAGTAGGAAAGAGACCCAGTACTTC. Amino acid sequence: CASSFNSGSRKETQYF.

The chain has TRBV4-3 and TRBJ2-7, with D unresolved. Deletions cut 0 bases from V and 2 bases from J, with 11 bases between. In germline, CDR1 is LGHNA, CDR2 YSLEER. CDR3 length: 15 amino acids. CDR3 sequence reads: CASSQDPAGTYEQYF. CDR3 nucleotide sequence: TGCGCCAGCAGCCAAGATCCGGCAGGAACCTACGAGCAGTACTTC.

The J gene is TRBJ1-5, the V gene TRBV19; possibly TRBD1 for D (6 bases). Germline V gene sequence: CDR1 LNHDA, CDR2 SQIVND (reference sequence). Trimming took 6 bases from V and 5 from J, leaving 14 bases between them. The CDR3 length is 14 residues. The CDR3 DNA is TGTGCCAGTAGACAGGGCAGACCTCATCAGCCCCAGCATTTT. Translation gives CASRQGRPHQPQHF.

The V gene is TRBV7-8, the J gene TRBJ2-7; D possibly matches TRBD1 or TRBD2 (6 bases each). The V end was cut by 3 bases, the J end by 2 bases, with 17 bases between. From germline, CDR1 is SGHVS and CDR2 FQNEAQ. The CDR3 sequence is 16 residues long. In DNA, the CDR3 is TGTGCCAGCAGCTTGGGGGGCAGGAGGTCTGCCTACGAGCAGTACTTC. As protein: CASSLGGRRSAYEQYF.

CDR3 sequence reads: CASSFWAGDQPQHF. The CDR3 DNA reads as TGTGCCAGCAGCTTTTGGGCAGGGGACCAGCCCCAGCATTTT. The V gene is TRBV5-6, the J gene TRBJ1-5, with D perhaps matching TRBD1 (6 bases). This CDR3 comprises 14 residues. The V end was cut by 2 bases, the J end by 7 bases, with 13 bases between. CDR1 is SGHDT and CDR2 is YYEEEE in the germline V gene.

The CDR3 protein is CASRPIPSGRRETQYF. CDR3 in DNA: TGTGCCAGCAGACCCATTCCTAGCGGGAGGAGAGAGACCCAGTACTTC. The J gene is TRBJ2-5, the V gene TRBV28; TRBD2 matches at 11 bases. CDR3 length equals 16 residues. V lost 6 bases, J lost 4 bases, and 10 bases stayed unmatched. Looked up from germline, CDR1 is MDHEN and CDR2 is SYDVKM.

The chain carries TRBV9 and TRBJ2-5; D perhaps matches TRBD2 (8 bases). The CDR3 is 16 residues long. Trimming removed 4 bases from V and 5 bases from J, with 21 bases in between. The germline V gene has CDR1 SGDLS and CDR2 YYNGEE. CDR3 region: CASSPRGAGGVETQYF. The CDR3 DNA is TGTGCCAGCAGCCCCAGGGGGGCGGGAGGTGTGGAGACCCAGTACTTC.

This chain joins TRBV29-1 and TRBJ2-1, with 7 bases aligning to TRBD1. The CDR3 is made up of 11 amino acids. Trimming cost V 4 bases and J 11 bases; bases outside gene matches: 5. CDR1 is SQVTM and CDR2 is ANQGSEA in the germline V gene. The CDR3 spells CSVVGGFKQFF. The CDR3 bases are TGCAGCGTTGTAGGGGGCTTTAAGCAGTTCTTC.

The chain has TRBV5-1 and TRBJ2-2; D may be TRBD1 or TRBD2 (5 bases each). Trimming stripped 4 bases from V and 7 bases from J, with 11 bases between. The CDR3 length is 13 residues. The germline gives CDR1 SGHRS, CDR2 YFSETQ. CDR3 loop: CASSPGPGGELFF. The CDR3 nucleotides read TGCGCCAGCAGCCCGGGGCCGGGCGGGGAGCTGTTTTTT. Based on the CDR3 plus reference TRBV5-1 and TRBJ2-2, the full variable domain is KAGVTQTPRYLIKTRGQQVTLSCSPISGHRSVSWYQQTPGQGLQFLFEYFSETQRNKGNFPGRFSGRQFSNSRSEMNVSTLELGDSALYLCASSPGPGGELFFGEGSRLTVL.

This clone was counted once. The chain links TRBV5-1 to TRBJ1-1, with D hard to call. V was pared by 2 bases and J by 5 bases, with 19 bases between. This CDR3 region has 16 residues. Germline lookup yields CDR1 SGHRS and CDR2 YFSETQ. CDR3 residues: CASSLLSVGGLTEAFF. The DNA of the CDR3 is TGCGCCAGCAGCTTATTATCTGTTGGAGGGTTGACTGAAGCTTTCTTT.

The J gene is TRBJ2-7, the V gene TRBV19, with D perhaps matching TRBD2 (5 bases). The V and J ends lost 4 bases and 5 bases respectively, with 18 bases between them. The CDR3 runs to 15 residues. Germline CDR1 LNHDA, CDR2 SQIVND (reference sequence). DNA for the CDR3: TGTGCCAGTAGTACCGCTGACACGGGGTCTAACGAGCAGTACTTC. It specifies CASSTADTGSNEQYF. Drawing the rest from reference TRBV19 and TRBJ2-7, the complete variable domain is DGGITQSPKYLFRKEGQNVTLSCEQNLNHDAMYWYRQDPGQGLRLIYYSQIVNDFQKGDIAEGYSVSREKKESFPLTVTSAQKNPTAFYLCASSTADTGSNEQYFGPGTRLTVT.